This T cell receptor beta chain was identified in a study of monozygotic twins with inflammatory bowel disease (dated by TCRdb to the late 2010s). About the full investigation: The full study comprised approximately 28 monozygotic twin pairs: nine German pairs (four IBD-concordant, five IBD-discordant) and 19 IBD-discordant Danish pairs. Each individual had, on average, about 151 000 unique TCRalpha sequences and 181 000 unique TCRbeta sequences available for analysis. The search for disease-associated traits relied mainly on comparing IBD patients with their genetically identical healthy co-twins within discordant pairs.

Counted from cysteine to phenylalanine, this CDR3 has 13 amino acids. The DNA is unrecorded. CDR1 and CDR2 are read off the germline V gene as SQVTM and ANQGSEA. An approximately 2.3 ml peripheral blood sample was drawn into PAXgene tubes per donor and stored at -80°C. Without T cell sorting, total RNA was isolated from whole blood using the PAXgene blood miRNA kit on an automated QIAcube. Peripheral blood from monozygotic twin pairs concordant or discordant for inflammatory bowel disease was subjected to deep TCRalpha and TCRbeta repertoire profiling with unique molecular barcoding. Smoking habits were recorded for all twin pairs, and individuals were classified as current, former or never smokers. Libraries came from 5' RACE. Each TCR library was prepared from roughly 3.5 ug of total RNA. For each sample, cDNA was synthesized in eight separate reactions using SMARTScribe reverse transcriptase. During cDNA synthesis, template switching introduced unique molecular identifiers that contained a 6-nucleotide sample barcode. Two nested PCRs of roughly 16 and 10 cycles amplified the TCRalpha and TCRbeta cDNA, and bead purification followed each PCR. Before amplification, the cDNA was treated with uracil DNA-glycosylase and purified using the QIAquick PCR purification kit. In the second PCR, Illumina TruSeq-compatible adapters and sample-specific barcodes were added. Library quality and concentration were checked on TapeStation and Qubit, and libraries were pooled at around 5.3 ng each. Sequencing of pooled libraries was carried out on an Illumina HiSeq2500 single-index Rapid Run using 2 x 100 bp reads and custom sequencing primers. Per the source publication's procedure: MiGEC version 1.2.6 was used for UMI-based consensus assembly, which corrected PCR and sequencing errors. MiXCR version 2.1.1 was used for V(D)J alignment, clonotype assembly and CDR3 extraction. To normalise gene usage, clonotype sharing and MAIT/NKT TCR abundance, the analysis used the top 1000, 10 000 and 20 000 clonotypes per sample. After downsampling to 27 000 UMIs, diversity was calculated as the inverse Simpson index using the vegan R package. Paired Mann-Whitney U tests were applied to discordant twin pairs, with Benjamini-Hochberg correction for multiple testing. Based on TCRdb reprocessing of the reads, there is one entry per CDR3 protein sequence, and DNA is missing. None of the V and J calls come from the authors' own analysis; TCRdb made them. For this sample, the table gives approximately 400,000 distinct CDR3 sequences. The ten largest clones take up less than 2.5% of the sample.

Here is what the overall study found, with its caveats: Because patients were on differing immunosuppressive treatments, the repertoires may have picked up extra background noise and inter-individual variability. Repertoire similarity did not differ between concordant and discordant twins, which could be due to limited statistical power. IBD patients had lower TCRbeta repertoire diversity, measured by the inverse Simpson index, than their healthy co-twins. IBD patients shared fewer clonotypes with other individuals than healthy twins did, most markedly in patients showing signs of disease activity. The analysis was unable to tell apart different T cell subtypes. No single strong signal or clonotype linked to IBD turned up in the results, so the idea that one exists was not supported.

Regarding this clonotype: The specificity of this receptor is unknown.

Specimen: blood. The V and J genes are TRBV29-1 and TRBJ2-7; TCRdb proposes TRBD1, but this gene call is untestable without DNA. The TCR was taken from a human donor with ulcerative colitis or Crohn's disease, or a healthy co-twin of an affected twin (not recorded which). The CDR3 loop reads CSVDRGQGNEQYF.